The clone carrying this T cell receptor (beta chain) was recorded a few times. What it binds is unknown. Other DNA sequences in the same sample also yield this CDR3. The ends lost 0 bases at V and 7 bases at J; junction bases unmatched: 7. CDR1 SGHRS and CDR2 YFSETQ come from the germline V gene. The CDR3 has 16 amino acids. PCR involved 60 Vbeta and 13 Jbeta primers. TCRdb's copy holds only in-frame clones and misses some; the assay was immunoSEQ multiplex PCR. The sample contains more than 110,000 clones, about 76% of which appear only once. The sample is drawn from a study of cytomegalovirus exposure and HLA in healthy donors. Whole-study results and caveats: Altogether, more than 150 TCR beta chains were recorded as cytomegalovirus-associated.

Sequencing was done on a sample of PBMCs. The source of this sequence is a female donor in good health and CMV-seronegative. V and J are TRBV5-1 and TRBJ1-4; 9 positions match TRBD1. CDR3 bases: TGCGCCAGCAGCTTGGTTGGGGGACAGGGCGGTGAAAAACTGTTTTTT. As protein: CASSLVGGQGGEKLFF.